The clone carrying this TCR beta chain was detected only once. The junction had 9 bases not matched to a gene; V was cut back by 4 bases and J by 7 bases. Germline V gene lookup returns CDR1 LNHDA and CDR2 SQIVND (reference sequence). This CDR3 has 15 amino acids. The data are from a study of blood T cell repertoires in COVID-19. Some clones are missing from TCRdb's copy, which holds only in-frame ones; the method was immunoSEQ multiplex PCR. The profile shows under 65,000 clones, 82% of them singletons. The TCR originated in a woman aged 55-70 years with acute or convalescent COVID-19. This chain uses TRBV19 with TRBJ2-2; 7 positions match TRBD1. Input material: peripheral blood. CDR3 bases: TGTGCCAGTAGTAGAAGAGGGGGCGCCGGCGGGGAGCTGTTTTTT. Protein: CASSRRGGAGGELFF.